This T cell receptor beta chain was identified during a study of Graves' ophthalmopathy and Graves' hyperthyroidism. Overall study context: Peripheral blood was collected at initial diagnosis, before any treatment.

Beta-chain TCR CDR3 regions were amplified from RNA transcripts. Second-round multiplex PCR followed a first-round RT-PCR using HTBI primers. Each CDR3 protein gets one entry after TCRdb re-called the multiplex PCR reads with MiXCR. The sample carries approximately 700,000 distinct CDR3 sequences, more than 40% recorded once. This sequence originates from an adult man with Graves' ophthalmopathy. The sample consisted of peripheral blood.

The chain's CDR3 is CASSHLTSSTDTQYF. In nucleotides, the CDR3 is TGTGCCAGCAGCCACCTGACTAGCAGCACAGATACGCAGTATTTT. V usage is TRBV14 and J usage is TRBJ2-3; TRBD2 agrees at 7 bases. CDR1 is SGHDN and CDR2 is FVKESK in the germline V gene. The CDR3 is 15 residues long. Trimming cost V 3 bases and J 0 bases; bases outside gene matches: 3. Together with reference TRBV14 and TRBJ2-3, the CDR3 gives the full variable domain: EAGVTQFPSHSVIEKGQTVTLRCDPISGHDNLYWYRRVMGKEIKFLLHFVKESKQDESGMPNNRFLAERTGGTYSTLKVQPAELEDSGVYFCASSHLTSSTDTQYFGPGTRLTVL.